The 9 T cell receptor beta chains below were found in one sample sequenced in a study of blood T cell repertoires in COVID-19. Assay: immunoSEQ multiplex PCR; the TCRdb copy retains only in-frame clones and omits some. The table has approximately 260,000 clones, approximately 89% seen once; the top ten hold 3.5% to 5%. The sequenced material came from peripheral blood. The receptors were sampled from a woman aged 40-49 years who had recovered from COVID-19.

The chain links TRBV5-1 to TRBJ1-1; D perhaps matches TRBD1 (5 bases). This CDR3 contains 15 residues. Germline-derived CDR1 and CDR2 are SGHRS and YFSETQ. V lost 4 bases and J lost 5, with 18 bases in between. CDR3 amino acids: CASSPRSGGETEAFF. CDR3 DNA: TGCGCCAGCAGCCCCCGGTCGGGAGGGGAAACTGAAGCTTTCTTT.

V is TRBV3-1 (or the pseudogene TRBV3-2) and J is TRBJ1-5; 8 bases align to TRBD1. The ends lost 1 base at V and 5 bases at J; junction bases unmatched: 1. Germline V lookup: CDR1 LGHDT, CDR2 YNNKEL (reference sequence). CDR3 size: 14 residues. The CDR3 spells CASSQGTGHQPQHF. Here the CDR3 DNA reads TGTGCCAGCAGCCAAGGGACAGGGCATCAGCCCCAGCATTTT.

The chain couples TRBV19 to TRBJ1-3; D is unresolved. CDR1 is LNHDA and CDR2 is SQIVND in the germline V gene (reference sequence). The CDR3 length is 15 residues. V was shortened by 4 bases and J by 2 bases, with 12 bases between the two germline ends. The CDR3: CASSKSAGAGNTIYF. The CDR3 DNA reads TGTGCCAGTAGTAAATCGGCAGGTGCTGGAAACACCATATATTTT. Using reference TRBV19 and TRBJ1-3 for the parts outside the CDR3, the full variable domain is DGGITQSPKYLFRKEGQNVTLSCEQNLNHDAMYWYRQDPGQGLRLIYYSQIVNDFQKGDIAEGYSVSREKKESFPLTVTSAQKNPTAFYLCASSKSAGAGNTIYFGEGSWLTVV.

This chain uses TRBV7-8 with TRBJ2-5; D possibly corresponds to TRBD1 (6 bases). This CDR3 is built from 16 residues. The ends were cut back, 1 base at V and 0 bases at J, with 12 bases in the middle. Germline CDR1 SGHVS, CDR2 FQNEAQ. CDR3 region: CASSLVYRAHQETQYF. The CDR3, as DNA: TGTGCCAGCAGCTTAGTTTACAGGGCTCACCAAGAGACCCAGTACTTC.

The chain recombines TRBV10-2 with TRBJ2-1; the match to TRBD2 covers 10 bases. Germline assignment: CDR1 WSHSY and CDR2 SAAADI. V dropped 10 bases and J dropped 7; count of bases not matched to a gene: 13. The CDR3 runs to 15 residues. Here the CDR3 DNA reads TGCGCCACGTCGGTAAGCGGGAGGGTTCTGAATGAGCAGTTCTTC. This gives the protein CATSVSGRVLNEQFF.

This rearrangement joins TRBV6-5 to TRBJ2-3; D may be TRBD1 (6 bases). CDR1 is MNHEY and CDR2 is SVGAGI in the germline V gene. V dropped 0 bases and J dropped 4 bases, with 11 bases sitting between them. This CDR3 spans 15 amino acids. In nucleotides, the CDR3 is TGTGCCAGCAGTTACTCGGTGACAGGCCCAGATACGCAGTATTTT. Its protein is CASSYSVTGPDTQYF.

This clone was recorded a few times. The CDR3 loop is CASSTPNYEQFF. In DNA form, the CDR3 reads TGTGCCAGTAGTACTCCCAACTATGAGCAGTTCTTC. The chain combines TRBV19 with TRBJ2-1, with D hard to call. The CDR3 is 12 amino acids. Trimming removed 4 bases at V and 8 bases at J, with 9 bases between. Germline V gene data show CDR1 as LNHDA and CDR2 as SQIVND (reference sequence).

Of note for this clone: At one end, the junction sequence differs from germline, possibly due to a read error. This sequence joins TRBV2 and TRBJ2-5; TRBD1 agrees at 7 bases. Per the germline V gene, CDR1 is SNHLY and CDR2 is FYNNEI. This CDR3 spans 14 amino acids. CDR3 nucleotide sequence: TGTGCCAGCATTGAACAGGGGTACCAAGAGACCCAGTACTTC. This sequence encodes CASIEQGYQETQYF.

The count of this clone is one. This chain connects TRBV6-5 to TRBJ1-6, with 9 bases matching TRBD1. This CDR3 comprises 13 residues. Germline CDR1 reads MNHEY; CDR2 reads SVGAGI. Trimming cost V 6 bases and J 9 bases; bases outside gene matches: 3. The CDR3 spells CASRTGGSSPLHF. DNA for the CDR3: TGTGCCAGCAGGACAGGGGGAAGTTCACCCCTCCACTTT.